Listed below are T cell receptor beta chains from one sample, sequenced in a study of graft-versus-host responses after intestinal transplantation. Antigens for these TCRs are unknown. Some clones are missing from TCRdb's copy, which holds only in-frame ones; the method was immunoSEQ multiplex PCR. The table has about 110,000 clones, more than 85% seen once. The sample consisted of unstimulated CD8+ T cells sorted from spleen or lymph node cells, taken before transplant. Receptor source: a human donor who was the organ donor for an intestinal transplant. CDR3s leave out the opening cysteine and the closing phenylalanine or tryptophan. The D gene is left open where the match is weak.

j_gene	v_gene	d_gene	CDR3aa
TRBJ2-3	TRBV2	-	ASKWTHDSTDTQY
TRBJ2-7	TRBV15	-	ATSLGPPGNYEQY
TRBJ1-4	TRBV28	-	ASSSRRGGLKDEKLF
TRBJ2-3	TRBV4-2	-	ASSQGSAGASTDTQY
TRBJ2-7	TRBV7-9	-	ASSSPSYEQY
TRBJ2-7	TRBV6-1	TRBD1	ASRPGQGPYEQY
TRBJ1-2	TRBV4-3	-	ASSPSLATGYGYT
TRBJ2-7	TRBV28	-	ASSLLVGSYEQY
TRBJ1-1	TRBV4-3	-	ASSQFRTTNTEAF
TRBJ1-1	TRBV9	TRBD1	ASSPEGTGGNTEAF
TRBJ2-1	TRBV27	-	ASSRETSYNEQF
TRBJ1-1	TRBV7-9	-	ASSLVEGEGDTEAF
TRBJ2-5	TRBV6-1	-	ASSGVGSLRETQY
TRBJ1-1	TRBV2	-	ASSEDALNTEAF
TRBJ1-1	TRBV7-6	TRBD1	ASSLVAGGLDTEAF
TRBJ2-3	TRBV6-5	TRBD1	ASSYSWTGVDTQY
TRBJ1-1	TRBV19	-	ASSPTGPGAF
TRBJ2-7	TRBV9	TRBD2	ASSVGGGRNYEQY
TRBJ1-1	TRBV28	-	ASSLWSRAVNTEAF
TRBJ1-2	TRBV29-1	-	SVAGGVYGYT
-	TRBV6-5	-	ASSSGQSYEQY
TRBJ2-1	TRBV27	TRBD2	ATSIRAGAYNEQF